Presented here are 8 T cell receptor beta chains from one specimen sequenced in a study of blood T cell repertoires in COVID-19. Only in-frame clones appear in the TCRdb table, and some are missing; sequencing was by immunoSEQ multiplex PCR. Among under 250,000 clones listed, around 86% were seen once. Sequencing was carried out using PBMCs or T cells enriched from blood (not recorded which). These receptors all stem from a woman in her forties or fifties with acute COVID-19.

This clone appeared a single time. This chain connects TRBV19 to TRBJ2-5, with a possible D match to TRBD1 (6 bases). Per germline, CDR1 LNHDA and CDR2 SQIVND (reference sequence). Trimming shortened V by 4 bases and J by 4 bases, and 10 bases separated the two germline ends. This CDR3 is built from 13 residues. Here the CDR3 reads CASSRDTRETQYF. The CDR3 nucleotides are TGTGCCAGTAGTAGGGACACGAGAGAGACCCAGTACTTC.

CDR3 loop: CASSLDASWVGETQYF. The CDR3 nucleotides are TGTGCCAGCAGCTTAGATGCTAGCTGGGTCGGGGAGACCCAGTACTTC. This chain uses TRBV11-2 with TRBJ2-5; D is possibly TRBD2 (5 bases). V was cut by 0 bases and J by 5 bases, with 16 bases left in between. CDR3 length: 16 residues. Germline CDR1 SGHAT, CDR2 FQNNGV.

CDR3 amino acids: CAWSEGDGYTF. CDR3 in DNA: TGTGCCTGGAGCGAAGGGGATGGCTACACCTTC. The rearrangement uses TRBV30 and TRBJ1-2, with a possible D match to TRBD1 (5 bases). The CDR3 extends over 11 amino acids. Germline V gives CDR1 GTSNPN, CDR2 SVGIG (reference sequence). V was trimmed by 3 bases and J by 6 bases, leaving 8 bases between them. Combining the CDR3 with reference TRBV30 and TRBJ1-2 gives the whole variable domain SQTIHQWPATLVQPVGSPLSLECTVEGTSNPNLYWYRQAAGRGLQLLFYSVGIGQISSEVPQNLSASRPQDRQFILSSKKLLLSDSGFYLCAWSEGDGYTFGSGTRLTVV.

The CDR3 region has the DNA TGTGCCAGCAGTTTAGGGACACCCTATCAGCCCCAGCATTTT. Its protein product is CASSLGTPYQPQHF. The V call is TRBV27, the J call TRBJ1-5; perhaps TRBD1 as D (6 bases). V was trimmed by 2 bases and J by 5 bases, leaving 10 bases between them. This CDR3 region has 14 residues. CDR1 MNHEY and CDR2 SMNVEV come from the germline V gene (reference sequence).

Concerning this clone: The same CDR3 is also encoded by other DNA sequences in this sample. The CDR3 DNA reads TGTGCCAGCAGCTTAGAGAGGGGCAATCAGCCCCAGCATTTT. Translation: CASSLERGNQPQHF. J is TRBJ1-5 and V is TRBV7-2; D is uncertain. The CDR3 has 14 residues. Germline CDR1 and CDR2: SGHTA and FQGNSA. V was shortened by 1 base and J by 2 bases, with 6 bases between the two germline ends.

The rearrangement uses TRBV19 and TRBJ1-5; D is ambiguous. This CDR3 has 15 amino acids. Trimming removed 6 bases at V and 7 bases at J, with 19 bases between. Germline V gene sequence: CDR1 LNHDA, CDR2 SQIVND (reference sequence). The DNA for the CDR3 is TGTGCCAGTAGCTTTACCGACCTAGGAGGACAGCCCCAGCATTTT. This translates into CASSFTDLGGQPQHF. Combining the CDR3 with reference TRBV19 and TRBJ1-5 gives the whole variable domain DGGITQSPKYLFRKEGQNVTLSCEQNLNHDAMYWYRQDPGQGLRLIYYSQIVNDFQKGDIAEGYSVSREKKESFPLTVTSAQKNPTAFYLCASSFTDLGGQPQHFGDGTRLSIL.

This chain joins TRBV7-2 and TRBJ2-5, with 7 bases aligning to TRBD2. CDR1 SGHTA and CDR2 FQGNSA come from the germline V gene. With V trimmed by 5 bases and J by 4 bases, 10 bases remained unmatched. The CDR3 has 15 residues. The CDR3 loop is CASSPMTSNGETQYF. CDR3 DNA sequence: TGTGCCAGCAGCCCGATGACTAGCAACGGAGAGACCCAGTACTTC.

The chain carries TRBV19 and TRBJ2-5; 13 bases fit TRBD2. Per the germline V gene, CDR1 is LNHDA and CDR2 is SQIVND (reference sequence). This CDR3 spans 14 amino acids. With V trimmed by 8 bases and J by 7 bases, 7 bases remained unmatched. CDR3 amino acids: CASSLAGGAGTQYF. CDR3 DNA sequence: TGTGCCAGTTCACTAGCGGGGGGGGCGGGGACCCAGTACTTC.